A single sample gave rise to the 28 T cell receptor beta chains below, sequenced in a study of PD-1 blockade in classical Hodgkin lymphoma. Relapse was seen in all patients after autologous stem cell transplantation, and brentuximab vedotin exposure was variable. Clones were read by immunoSEQ multiplex PCR, and TCRdb kept only the in-frame ones, dropping some. The data contain about 28,000 clones, around four fifths of them seen just once; the ten biggest clones take up about 21%. The specimen was peripheral blood mononuclear cells (PBMCs), collected before the second cycle of nivolumab. These receptors came from a human donor with classical Hodgkin lymphoma.

The gene calls are TRBV11-2 and TRBJ2-5; D may match TRBD1 or TRBD2 (7 bases each). Germline lookup yields CDR1 SGHAT and CDR2 FQNNGV. The CDR3 is 14 residues long. The V gene lost 3 bases and the J gene lost 5 bases, with 13 bases spanning the gap. CDR3 amino acids: CASSFHRGGETQYF. In DNA form, the CDR3 reads TGTGCCAGCAGCTTCCACAGGGGAGGGGAGACCCAGTACTTC.

The chain has TRBV2 and TRBJ1-5; D is perhaps TRBD1 (6 bases). V shed 7 bases and J shed 3 bases, with 13 bases lying between them. The CDR3 runs 14 residues. Germline CDR1 SNHLY, CDR2 FYNNEI. The CDR3 coding sequence is TGTGCCAGCAAAGAGGGGGGATCCAATCAGCCCCAGCATTTT. Residues: CASKEGGSNQPQHF.

The gene calls are TRBV7-6 and TRBJ2-7; D is uncertain. Trimming took 5 bases from V and 0 from J, leaving 8 bases between them. The CDR3 loop spans 13 amino acids. Germline V lookup: CDR1 SGHVS, CDR2 FNYEAQ. The CDR3 nucleotides read TGTGCCAGCAGCGGTACGAGCTCCTACGAGCAGTACTTC. Translated: CASSGTSSYEQYF.

This clone turned up a few times. This chain connects TRBV30 to TRBJ1-2, with D hard to call. V lost 2 bases to trimming and J lost 2 bases, with 9 bases between them. Germline lookup yields CDR1 GTSNPN and CDR2 SVGIG (reference sequence). The CDR3 sequence is 13 residues long. CDR3 amino acids: CAWSPTRNYGYTF. The CDR3 region has the DNA TGTGCCTGGAGTCCAACAAGGAACTATGGCTACACCTTC.

This clone was seen a few times. The CDR3 nucleotides are TGTGCCAGCAGCGATACCGGGACTGGCTACAATGAGCAGTTCTTC. Encoded protein: CASSDTGTGYNEQFF. The chain carries TRBV7-8 and TRBJ2-1, with D possibly matching TRBD2 (6 bases). The CDR3 totals 15 residues. The germline gives CDR1 SGHVS, CDR2 FQNEAQ. The germline V and J ends were trimmed by 5 bases and 3 bases, with 14 bases remaining between them.

This rearrangement joins TRBV5-1 to TRBJ1-3; 7 bases align to TRBD1. Germline V gives CDR1 SGHRS, CDR2 YFSETQ. After removal of 4 bases from V and 1 base from J, the junction contained 5 bases not matched to a gene. This CDR3 has 15 amino acids. CDR3: CASSRDRASGNTIYF. The CDR3 DNA follows: TGCGCCAGCAGCCGTGACAGGGCATCTGGAAACACCATATATTTT.

The chain combines TRBV9 with TRBJ1-5; a weak D match, TRBD1 (6 bases). The germline V gene encodes CDR1 SGDLS and CDR2 YYNGEE. Trimming pared 4 bases from V and 0 bases from J, leaving 11 bases between. The CDR3 loop spans 15 amino acids. The CDR3 reads CASSRTAYSNQPQHF. CDR3 nucleotides: TGTGCCAGCAGCAGGACAGCCTATAGCAATCAGCCCCAGCATTTT.

The chain combines TRBV7-8 with TRBJ1-6, with a possible D match to TRBD1 (5 bases). V lost 3 bases, J lost 7 bases, and 13 bases lay in between. Germline assignment: CDR1 SGHVS and CDR2 FQNEAQ. The length of the CDR3 is 15 residues. For the CDR3, the DNA is TGTGCCAGCAGCTTTCAGGGCCAAGGGAATTCACCCCTCCACTTT. Translated, it gives CASSFQGQGNSPLHF.

This clone was counted only a few times. The chain joins TRBV7-2 to TRBJ2-5, with 11 bases that match TRBD2. Germline V gives CDR1 SGHTA, CDR2 FQGNSA. J gave up 2 bases and V 6 bases, and 2 bases lay outside the gene matches. The CDR3 totals 14 residues. CDR3 loop: CASRRLAGQETQYF. DNA for the CDR3: TGTGCCAGCAGACGACTAGCGGGGCAAGAGACCCAGTACTTC.

The chain uses TRBV9 and TRBJ2-7, with 8 nucleotides matching TRBD1. CDR3 length equals 16 residues. J was trimmed by 6 bases and V by 0 bases; bases with no gene match: 11. Germline V gene lookup returns CDR1 SGDLS and CDR2 YYNGEE. As DNA, the CDR3 is TGTGCCAGCAGCGTAGAGGGGGCAGGGGGCATAGGCGAGCAGTACTTC. As protein: CASSVEGAGGIGEQYF.

The chain is built from TRBV20-1 and TRBJ2-5; 7 bases match TRBD1. Losses at the gene ends were 5 bases for V and 12 bases for J; bases not matched to a gene: 9. Germline-derived CDR1 and CDR2 are DFQATT and SNEGSKA (reference sequence). This CDR3 is built from 11 residues. The CDR3 DNA follows: TGCAGTGCTGAACGACAGGGTAGAAAGTACTTC. Protein sequence: CSAERQGRKYF.

The chain has TRBV18 and TRBJ2-1; D is unclear. Germline V CDR1 and CDR2: KGHSH, LQKENI. The CDR3 is 15 amino acids. With 2 bases removed from V and 6 bases from J, the gap between germline ends came to 14 bases. The CDR3, as DNA: TGTGCCAGCTCACCAGTAGCAGTGCTTGCCAATGAGCAGTTCTTC. This translates into CASSPVAVLANEQFF.

In the case of this clone: Since a much larger clone is just one base distant, this may be a read error. The CDR3 reads CASGRGQNSPLHF. CDR3 nucleotide sequence: TGTGCCAGCGGCCGGGGCCAGAATTCACCCCTCCACTTT. V and J are TRBV7-5 and TRBJ1-6. TRBV7-5 is assigned pseudogene status. There are 13 residues in the CDR3.

The chain combines TRBV11-2 with TRBJ2-7, with 9 bases that match TRBD2. Germline V lookup: CDR1 SGHAT, CDR2 FQNNGV. The CDR3 consists of 15 residues. V lost 0 bases to trimming and J lost 4 bases; unmatched junction nucleotides: 4. As DNA, the CDR3 is TGTGCCAGCAGCTTAGATAGCGGGAGTTGGTACGAGCAGTACTTC. This codes for CASSLDSGSWYEQYF.

The CDR3 nucleotides are TGTGCCAGCAGCTTAGGAGGGGATATTAACTATGGCTACACCTTC. Amino acids: CASSLGGDINYGYTF. This chain joins TRBV7-2 and TRBJ1-2; D is perhaps TRBD1 (5 bases). CDR1 and CDR2 from the germline V gene are SGHTA and FQGNSA. The CDR3 length is 15 residues. The germline V and J ends were trimmed by 1 base and 1 base, with 10 bases remaining between them.

CDR3: CASSEGLAGQITQYF. DNA of the CDR3: TGTGCCAGCAGTGAGGGACTAGCGGGGCAGATTACCCAGTACTTC. The V and J genes are TRBV2 and TRBJ2-5, with TRBD2 matching over 13 bases. V gave up 3 bases and J gave up 8 bases; unmatched junction bases: 6. CDR1 is SNHLY and CDR2 is FYNNEI in the germline V gene. The CDR3 runs to 15 residues. Together with reference TRBV2 and TRBJ2-5, the CDR3 gives the full variable domain: EPEVTQTPSHQVTQMGQEVILRCVPISNHLYFYWYRQILGQKVEFLVSFYNNEISEKSEIFDDQFSVERPDGSNFTLKIRSTKLEDSAMYFCASSEGLAGQITQYFGPGTRLLVL.

About this clone: An end of the junction differs from the germline gene, which may be a read error. The V gene is TRBV7-9, the J gene TRBJ1-5, with D hard to call. The CDR3 spans 14 residues. The V gene's germline CDR1 is SEHNR and CDR2 FQNEAQ (reference sequence). The CDR3 nucleotides are TGCGCCAGCAGCCAAGATTTAGGAGCTCAGCCCCAGCATTTT. Protein product: CASSQDLGAQPQHF. The whole variable domain, filled in from reference TRBV7-9 and TRBJ1-5, reads DTGVSQNPRHKITKRGQNVTFRCDPISEHNRLYWYRQTLGQGPEFLTYFQNEAQLEKSRLLSDRFSAERPKGSFSTLEIQRTEQGDSAMYLCASSQDLGAQPQHFGDGTRLSIL.

This chain uses TRBV10-3 with TRBJ2-3, with D unresolved. V shed 4 bases and J shed 5 bases, with 4 bases lying between them. The CDR3 length is 11 residues. Germline V gives CDR1 ENHRY, CDR2 SYGVKD. The CDR3 bases are TGTGCCATCAGTGCCATAGATACGCAGTATTTT. Its protein product is CAISAIDTQYF.

The chain recombines TRBV30 with TRBJ1-2, with 11 bases matching TRBD1. CDR3 size: 13 residues. V lost 3 bases, J lost 9 bases, and 6 bases stayed unmatched. The germline V gene encodes CDR1 GTSNPN and CDR2 SVGIG (reference sequence). The DNA for the CDR3 is TGTGCCTGGAGCGGGGACAGGGGGGTGAGCTACACCTTC. Its protein is CAWSGDRGVSYTF.

This clone was picked up a small number of times. The gene calls are TRBV4-2 and TRBJ2-5; no reliable D call. V was shortened by 0 bases and J by 2 bases, with 7 bases between the two germline ends. This CDR3 has 14 residues. Looked up from germline, CDR1 is LGHNA and CDR2 is YNFKEQ. CDR3 amino acids: CASSQDLGQETQYF. In nucleotides, the CDR3 is TGTGCCAGCAGCCAAGATCTGGGGCAAGAGACCCAGTACTTC.

This clone was seen only once. The chain links TRBV5-1 to TRBJ1-1; 10 bases are a match to TRBD1. CDR1 and CDR2 from the germline V gene are SGHRS and YFSETQ. The CDR3 is 15 residues long. J was trimmed by 0 bases and V by 4 bases; bases with no gene match: 3. CDR3 in amino acids: CASSPDRGMNTEAFF. For the CDR3, the DNA is TGCGCCAGCAGCCCGGACAGGGGGATGAACACTGAAGCTTTCTTT.

The chain uses TRBV6-1 and TRBJ2-7; D might be TRBD2 (5 bases). Germline values: CDR1 MNHNS, CDR2 SASEGT. This CDR3 region has 14 residues. V lost 6 bases and J 3 bases, leaving 15 bases between the germline ends. The CDR3 sequence is CASSPRGLSYEQYF. CDR3 DNA: TGTGCCAGCAGCCCACGCGGACTGAGCTACGAGCAGTACTTC.

The gene calls are TRBV2 and TRBJ1-5; D is undetermined. The CDR3 is 13 amino acids. The V gene lost 0 bases and the J gene lost 9 bases, with 9 bases spanning the gap. Germline assignment: CDR1 SNHLY and CDR2 FYNNEI. CDR3 in amino acids: CASSEASLRPQHF. For the CDR3, the DNA is TGTGCCAGCAGTGAAGCCTCTTTGAGGCCCCAGCATTTT.

The CDR3 nucleotides are TGCGCCAGCAGCTTGCACAGGGCCGACTATGGCTACACCTTC. This gives the protein CASSLHRADYGYTF. The J gene is TRBJ1-2, the V gene TRBV5-1, with D possibly being TRBD1 (6 bases). Trimming cost V 1 base and J 3 bases, with 10 bases left between them. CDR3 length equals 14 residues. Germline-derived CDR1 and CDR2 are SGHRS and YFSETQ.

This clone has just one count. The chain uses TRBV19 and TRBJ2-2; TRBD1 agrees at 7 bases. The V gene's germline CDR1 is LNHDA and CDR2 SQIVND (reference sequence). J gave up 5 bases and V 5 bases, and 8 bases lay outside the gene matches. The length of the CDR3 is 15 residues. The CDR3 spells CASSLDRRITGELFF. The CDR3 DNA is TGTGCCAGTAGTTTGGACAGGAGGATAACCGGGGAGCTGTTTTTT.

The CDR3 sequence: CSVDGLSTDTQYF. The CDR3 DNA reads as TGCAGCGTTGATGGTCTAAGCACAGATACGCAGTATTTT. The J gene is TRBJ2-3, the V gene TRBV29-1, with no clear D. V was cut by 3 bases and J by 0 bases, with 7 bases left in between. Looked up from germline, CDR1 is SQVTM and CDR2 is ANQGSEA. CDR3 length: 13 amino acids.

V gene TRBV7-3 combines with J gene TRBJ2-1; D may be TRBD1 (7 bases). The V and J ends lost 2 bases and 3 bases respectively, with 20 bases between them. The CDR3 has 18 residues. The germline gives CDR1 SGHTA, CDR2 FQGTGA. The CDR3 here is CASSLGARGAPYYNEQFF. The CDR3 DNA follows: TGTGCCAGCAGCTTAGGCGCCAGGGGGGCCCCATACTACAATGAGCAGTTCTTC.

This chain connects TRBV19 to TRBJ1-2; TRBD1 matches at 10 bases. Trimming took 5 bases from V and 2 from J; bases not matched to a gene: 8. The V gene's germline CDR1 is LNHDA and CDR2 SQIVND (reference sequence). The CDR3 totals 16 residues. CDR3 sequence reads: CASSPDRGRRNYGYTF. CDR3 nucleotides: TGTGCCAGTAGTCCTGACAGGGGGCGCAGGAACTATGGCTACACCTTC.